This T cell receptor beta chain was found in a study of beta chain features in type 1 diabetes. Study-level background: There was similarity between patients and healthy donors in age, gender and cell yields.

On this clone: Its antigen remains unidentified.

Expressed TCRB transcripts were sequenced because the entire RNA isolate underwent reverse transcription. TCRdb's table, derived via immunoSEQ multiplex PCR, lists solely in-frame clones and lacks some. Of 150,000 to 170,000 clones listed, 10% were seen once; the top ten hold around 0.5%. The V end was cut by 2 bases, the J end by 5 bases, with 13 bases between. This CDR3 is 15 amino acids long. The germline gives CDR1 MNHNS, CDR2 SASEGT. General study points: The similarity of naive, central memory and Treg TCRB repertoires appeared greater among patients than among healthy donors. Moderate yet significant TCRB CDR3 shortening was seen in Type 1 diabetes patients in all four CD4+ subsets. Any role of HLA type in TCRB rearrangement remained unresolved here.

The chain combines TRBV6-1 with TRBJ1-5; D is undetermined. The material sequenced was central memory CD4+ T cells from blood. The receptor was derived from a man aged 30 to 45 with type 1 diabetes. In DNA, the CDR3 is TGTGCCAGCAGTGAACGCGGATACGGAGATCAGCCCCAGCATTTT. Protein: CASSERGYGDQPQHF.